One sample yielded the 24 T cell receptor beta chains listed below, sequenced in a study of T cell responses to AZD1222 COVID-19 vaccine. Only in-frame clones appear in the TCRdb table, and some are missing; sequencing was by immunoSEQ multiplex PCR. This repertoire shows fewer than 50,000 clones, just under 80% found once; its top ten account for about 20%. This specimen consisted of peripheral blood, obtained 28 days after the second dose of the MenACWY control vaccine. These receptors all stem from an adult who received the MenACWY meningococcal vaccine as a control.

The CDR3 region has the DNA TGTGCCAGCAGCTTAGATTGGACACCTACACCAGGTGGCTACACCTTC. It is translated as CASSLDWTPTPGGYTF. The gene calls are TRBV7-2 and TRBJ1-2, with a tentative D call TRBD1 (5 bases). Germline V gene lookup returns CDR1 SGHTA and CDR2 FQGNSA. Trimming removed 1 base from V and 7 bases from J, with 19 bases in between. The CDR3 is 16 amino acids.

This sequence joins TRBV7-9 and TRBJ1-5; D ambiguous. This CDR3 contains 12 residues. CDR1 is SEHNR, CDR2 FQNEAQ, per germline (reference sequence). The V end lost 5 bases, the J end lost 8 bases, and 10 bases lay between the germline ends. This chain's CDR3 is CASSAFDKPQHF. CDR3 coding DNA: TGTGCCAGCAGCGCCTTTGACAAGCCCCAGCATTTT.

This clone has more than one count but fewer than ten. V usage is TRBV7-9 and J usage is TRBJ2-3; tentative D call: TRBD2 (6 bases). The CDR3 sequence is 15 residues long. Trimming removed 3 bases at V and 4 bases at J, with 14 bases between. Germline loops: CDR1 SEHNR, CDR2 FQNEAQ (reference sequence). CDR3 amino acids: CASSLTSGYADTQYF. DNA for the CDR3: TGTGCCAGCAGCTTGACCAGCGGGTATGCAGATACGCAGTATTTT.

The genes are TRBV6-1 and TRBJ1-1; TRBD1 is a possible D gene (5 bases). The CDR3 is 16 amino acids. From germline, CDR1 is MNHNS and CDR2 SASEGT. The V and J ends lost 4 bases and 0 bases respectively, with 15 bases between them. The CDR3 loop reads CASSARDRVLNTEAFF. DNA for the CDR3: TGTGCCAGCAGTGCTCGGGACCGAGTGCTGAACACTGAAGCTTTCTTT.

V is TRBV6-5 and J is TRBJ1-5; weak D call: TRBD1 (6 bases). The CDR3 is made up of 13 amino acids. Trimming left V 11 bases short and J 4 bases short, with 15 bases between. The germline CDR1 and CDR2 sequences are MNHEY and SVGAGI. DNA for the CDR3: TGTGCCGGACAGACAGGTAATAATCAGCCCCAGCATTTT. Residues: CAGQTGNNQPQHF.

The V and J genes are TRBV2 and TRBJ2-3, with TRBD2 as a possible D gene (7 bases). The CDR3 spans 15 residues. Trimming shortened V by 8 bases and J by 1 base, and 16 bases separated the two germline ends. Germline assignment: CDR1 SNHLY and CDR2 FYNNEI. CDR3 sequence (DNA): TGTGCCAGCTCTAGGGGGGGGCTGGGCACAGATACGCAGTATTTT. Amino acids: CASSRGGLGTDTQYF.

V and J are TRBV30 and TRBJ1-4; D is perhaps TRBD1 (5 bases). Germline V gene sequence: CDR1 GTSNPN, CDR2 SVGIG (reference sequence). The CDR3 contains 13 residues. V was pared by 3 bases and J by 5 bases, with 10 bases between. CDR3 nucleotides: TGTGCCTGGAGGGGACGACGGAATGAAAAACTGTTTTTT. Residues: CAWRGRRNEKLFF.

A single count supports this clone. Distinct nucleotide sequences in the sample also encode this CDR3. This chain joins TRBV5-1 and TRBJ1-1; tentatively, D is TRBD1 (5 bases). V gave up 2 bases and J gave up 1 base, with 9 bases separating them. CDR1 SGHRS and CDR2 YFSETQ come from the germline V gene. CDR3 length: 14 residues. The CDR3 DNA is TGCGCCAGCAGCTTAGGAACAGGGAACACTGAAGCTTTCTTT. This gives the protein CASSLGTGNTEAFF.

This sequence joins TRBV28 and TRBJ2-2; TRBD1 aligns across 7 bases. CDR1 is MDHEN, CDR2 SYDVKM, per germline. V dropped 3 bases and J dropped 4; count of bases not matched to a gene: 5. This CDR3 comprises 15 residues. As DNA, the CDR3 is TGTGCCAGCAGTTTCCCCGGGACAGCCACCGGGGAGCTGTTTTTT. It is translated as CASSFPGTATGELFF.

This clone was found once. The rearrangement links TRBV6-2 or TRBV6-3 to TRBJ2-1, with D perhaps TRBD2 (5 bases). CDR1 is MNHEY, CDR2 SVGEGT, per germline. Trimming took 5 bases from V and 3 from J, leaving 14 bases between them. The CDR3 has 15 amino acids. CDR3 coding DNA: TGTGCCAGCAGTCGTCCGGGAAGTGTCTACAATGAGCAGTTCTTC. Its protein product is CASSRPGSVYNEQFF.

This chain links TRBV4-1 with TRBJ1-2; 12 nucleotides align to TRBD1. CDR1 is MGHRA, CDR2 YSYEKL, per germline. V gave up 0 bases and J gave up 7 bases; unmatched junction bases: 6. CDR3 length: 16 residues. Here the CDR3 reads CASSQDLGQGAGGYTF. DNA of the CDR3: TGCGCCAGCAGCCAAGATTTGGGACAGGGGGCGGGTGGCTACACCTTC.

The chain is built from TRBV10-3 and TRBJ1-1, with 11 bases fitting TRBD1. CDR1 is ENHRY and CDR2 is SYGVKD in the germline V gene. J lost 10 bases, V lost 4 bases, and 2 bases had no gene match. The CDR3 is made up of 12 amino acids. DNA for the CDR3: TGTGCCATCAGTGCTGGGACAGGGGGAGCTTTCTTT. This codes for CAISAGTGGAFF.

This clone was detected only a few times. This chain connects TRBV6-7 to TRBJ1-3, with no clear D. TRBV6-7 is reported as an ORF; its role is uncertain. The CDR3 is 11 residues long. V dropped 7 bases and J dropped 4 bases, with 5 bases sitting between them. The CDR3 loop reads CASTRGNTIYF. In DNA, the CDR3 is TGTGCCAGCACTCGGGGAAACACCATATATTTT.

The chain combines TRBV5-4 with TRBJ2-1; D is tentatively TRBD1 or TRBD2 (5 bases each). The V end lost 4 bases, the J end lost 10 bases, and 15 bases lay between the germline ends. Germline V gene sequence: CDR1 SGHNT, CDR2 YYREEE (reference sequence). This CDR3 is 13 amino acids long. CDR3 amino acids: CASSLVGAWEQFF. The CDR3 DNA sequence: TGTGCCAGCAGCCTGGTCGGGGCCTGGGAGCAGTTCTTC.

The chain combines TRBV9 with TRBJ2-7, with a weak D call TRBD2 (6 bases). Looked up from germline, CDR1 is SGDLS and CDR2 is YYNGEE. Trimming pared 7 bases from V and 7 bases from J, leaving 9 bases between. The CDR3 is 10 amino acids. CDR3 protein: CASPRGEQYV. CDR3 DNA sequence: TGTGCCAGCCCACGGGGGGAGCAGTACGTC.

The chain has TRBV28 and TRBJ1-6; D ambiguous. Per germline, CDR1 MDHEN and CDR2 SYDVKM. The ends were cut back, 4 bases at V and 9 bases at J, with 10 bases in the middle. The CDR3 is 13 residues long. The CDR3 bases are TGTGCCAGCAGTTCTCTGTCCCCTTCACCCCTCCACTTT. Protein sequence: CASSSLSPSPLHF. Drawing the rest from reference TRBV28 and TRBJ1-6, the complete variable domain is DVKVTQSSRYLVKRTGEKVFLECVQDMDHENMFWYRQDPGLGLRLIYFSYDVKMKEKGDIPEGYSVSREKKERFSLILESASTNQTSMYLCASSSLSPSPLHFGNGTRLTVT.

The V call is TRBV9, the J call TRBJ1-1; a possible D gene is TRBD1 (5 bases). Germline CDR1 and CDR2: SGDLS and YYNGEE. V shed 3 bases and J shed 4 bases, with 16 bases lying between them. The CDR3 is 15 amino acids. DNA for the CDR3: TGTGCCAGCAGCGATACGGGACTCCCTTCCACTGAAGCTTTCTTT. Translated: CASSDTGLPSTEAFF.

V usage is TRBV5-1 and J usage is TRBJ2-5; no reliable D call. The ends were cut back, 1 base at V and 5 bases at J, with 15 bases in the middle. Germline lookup yields CDR1 SGHRS and CDR2 YFSETQ. This CDR3 spans 15 amino acids. The CDR3 sequence: CASSLRVATGETQYF. The CDR3 DNA reads as TGCGCCAGCAGCTTGCGAGTGGCAACTGGGGAGACCCAGTACTTC.

This clone was seen a single time. The rearrangement uses TRBV5-1 and TRBJ1-4; TRBD1 might be the D (5 bases). Trimming took 4 bases from V and 0 from J, leaving 7 bases between them. The CDR3 extends over 14 amino acids. Germline values: CDR1 SGHRS, CDR2 YFSETQ. CDR3 in amino acids: CASSQTATNEKLFF. The CDR3 region has the DNA TGCGCCAGCAGCCAGACAGCAACTAATGAAAAACTGTTTTTT.

DNA of the CDR3: TGTGCCAGCAGCTTAGATATAGGAATAGCTGAAGCTTTCTTT. Translated, it gives CASSLDIGIAEAFF. The chain recombines TRBV11-1 with TRBJ1-1; no clear D gene. The CDR3 sequence is 14 residues long. Trimming took off 1 base at V and 6 bases at J, with 12 bases between the two ends. Per germline, CDR1 SGHAT and CDR2 FQDESV (reference sequence).

This chain joins TRBV7-8 and TRBJ1-1, with a possible D match to TRBD1 (5 bases). Looked up from germline, CDR1 is SGHVS and CDR2 is FQNEAQ. This CDR3 comprises 13 residues. V lost 5 bases and J 4 bases, leaving 11 bases between the germline ends. In nucleotides, the CDR3 is TGTGCCAGCAGCCGCAGGGTGGCCACTGAAGCTTTCTTT. It is translated as CASSRRVATEAFF.

The chain carries TRBV30 and TRBJ1-2, with a possible D match to TRBD1 (6 bases). Germline CDR1 reads GTSNPN; CDR2 reads SVGIG (reference sequence). V was trimmed by 2 bases and J by 8 bases, leaving 24 bases between them. This CDR3 has 16 residues. The CDR3 region is CAWSSSRTANSGGYTF. For the CDR3, the DNA is TGTGCCTGGAGTTCGTCTCGGACAGCTAATTCAGGAGGCTACACCTTC.

CDR3 nucleotides: TGCGCCAGCAGTGAGTCAGGGATGAACACTGAAGCTTTCTTT. It yields the protein CASSESGMNTEAFF. The chain couples TRBV10-1 to TRBJ1-1; D is ambiguous. Germline loops: CDR1 WNHNN, CDR2 SYGVQD (reference sequence). V lost 0 bases and J 0 bases, leaving 5 bases between the germline ends. The CDR3 has 14 residues.

This clone has only a few counts. The gene calls are TRBV30 and TRBJ1-5; D gene uncertain. The germline V gene has CDR1 GTSNPN and CDR2 SVGIG (reference sequence). This CDR3 region has 13 residues. Trimming took off 5 bases at V and 6 bases at J, with 14 bases between the two ends. CDR3 DNA sequence: TGTGCCTGGGCTGGAGGCTGGGGTCAGCCCCAGCATTTT. Protein: CAWAGGWGQPQHF.